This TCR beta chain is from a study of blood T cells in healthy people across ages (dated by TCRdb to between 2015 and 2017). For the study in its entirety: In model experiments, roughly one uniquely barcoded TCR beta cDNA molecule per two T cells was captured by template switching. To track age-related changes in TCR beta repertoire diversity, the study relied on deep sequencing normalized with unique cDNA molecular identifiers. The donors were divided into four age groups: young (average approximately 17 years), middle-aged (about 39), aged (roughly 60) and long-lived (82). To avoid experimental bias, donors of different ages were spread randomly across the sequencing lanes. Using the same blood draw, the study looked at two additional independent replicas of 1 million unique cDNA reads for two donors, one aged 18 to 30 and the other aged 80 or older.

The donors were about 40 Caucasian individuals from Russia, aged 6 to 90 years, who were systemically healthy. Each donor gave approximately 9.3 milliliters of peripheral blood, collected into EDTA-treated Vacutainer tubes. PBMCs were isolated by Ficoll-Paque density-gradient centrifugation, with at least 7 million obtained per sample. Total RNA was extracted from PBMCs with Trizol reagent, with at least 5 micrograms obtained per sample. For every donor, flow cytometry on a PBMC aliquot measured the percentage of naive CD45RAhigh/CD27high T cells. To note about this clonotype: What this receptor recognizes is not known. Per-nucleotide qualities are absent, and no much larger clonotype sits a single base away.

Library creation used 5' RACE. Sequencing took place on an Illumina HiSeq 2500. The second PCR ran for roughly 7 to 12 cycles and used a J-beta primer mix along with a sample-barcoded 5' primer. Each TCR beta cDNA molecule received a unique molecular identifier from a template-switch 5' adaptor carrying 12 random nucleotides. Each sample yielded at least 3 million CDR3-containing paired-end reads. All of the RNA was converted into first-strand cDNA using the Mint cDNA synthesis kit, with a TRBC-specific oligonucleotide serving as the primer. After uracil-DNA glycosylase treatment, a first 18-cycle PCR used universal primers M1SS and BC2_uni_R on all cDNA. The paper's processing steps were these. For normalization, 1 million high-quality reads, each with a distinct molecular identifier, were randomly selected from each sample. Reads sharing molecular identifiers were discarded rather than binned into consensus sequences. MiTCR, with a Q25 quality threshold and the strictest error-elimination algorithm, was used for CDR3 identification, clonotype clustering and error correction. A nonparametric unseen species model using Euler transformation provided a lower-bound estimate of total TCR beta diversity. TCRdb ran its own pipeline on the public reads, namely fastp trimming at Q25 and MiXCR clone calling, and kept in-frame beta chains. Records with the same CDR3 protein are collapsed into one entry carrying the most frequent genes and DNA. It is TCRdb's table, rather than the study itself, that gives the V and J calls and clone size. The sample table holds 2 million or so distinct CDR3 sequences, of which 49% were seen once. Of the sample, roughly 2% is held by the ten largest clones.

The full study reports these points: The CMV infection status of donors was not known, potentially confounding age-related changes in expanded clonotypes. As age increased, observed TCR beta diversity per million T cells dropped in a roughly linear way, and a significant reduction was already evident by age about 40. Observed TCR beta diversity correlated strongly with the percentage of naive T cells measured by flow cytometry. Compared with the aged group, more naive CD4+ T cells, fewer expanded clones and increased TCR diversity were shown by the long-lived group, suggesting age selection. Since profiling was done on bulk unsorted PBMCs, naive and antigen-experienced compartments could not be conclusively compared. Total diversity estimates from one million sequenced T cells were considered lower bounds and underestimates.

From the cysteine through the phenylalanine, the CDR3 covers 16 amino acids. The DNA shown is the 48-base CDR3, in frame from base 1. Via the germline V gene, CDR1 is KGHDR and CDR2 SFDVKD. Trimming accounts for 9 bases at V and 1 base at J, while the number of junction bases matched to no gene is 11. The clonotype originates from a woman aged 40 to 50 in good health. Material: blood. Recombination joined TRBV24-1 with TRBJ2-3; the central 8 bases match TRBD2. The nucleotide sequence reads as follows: TGTGCCACCCGACAAGGAGGAGCGGGGGGCACAGATACGCAGTATTTT. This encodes CATRQGGAGGTDTQYF.